This T cell receptor (beta chain) came from a study of T cell responses to AZD1222 COVID-19 vaccine. Study conclusions and caveats: Spike-specific TCR breadth and depth rose after two AZD1222 doses. Targets within unmutated variant regions were reportedly found for nearly half of spike-specific TCRs. Among the donors, most were white British and more were female, and clonal diversity was possibly underestimated.

Comment on this clone: As yet, its antigen is unknown.

The germline V and J ends were trimmed by 5 bases and 5 bases, with 4 bases remaining between them. This CDR3 is built from 10 residues. The germline V gene encodes CDR1 DFQATT and CDR2 SNEGSKA (reference sequence). Sequencing used immunoSEQ multiplex PCR; TCRdb keeps in-frame clones, though not all of them. The data contain tens of thousands of clones, around 80% of them seen just once; the ten biggest clones take up 20% to 25%. The V and J genes are TRBV20-1 and TRBJ2-1; D remains unclear. This TCR derives from an adult in good health. The sample consisted of peripheral blood, taken on day 0 of AZD1222 vaccination. The CDR3 DNA sequence: TGCAGTGCTCTGAACAATGAGCAGTTCTTC. Encoded protein: CSALNNEQFF.